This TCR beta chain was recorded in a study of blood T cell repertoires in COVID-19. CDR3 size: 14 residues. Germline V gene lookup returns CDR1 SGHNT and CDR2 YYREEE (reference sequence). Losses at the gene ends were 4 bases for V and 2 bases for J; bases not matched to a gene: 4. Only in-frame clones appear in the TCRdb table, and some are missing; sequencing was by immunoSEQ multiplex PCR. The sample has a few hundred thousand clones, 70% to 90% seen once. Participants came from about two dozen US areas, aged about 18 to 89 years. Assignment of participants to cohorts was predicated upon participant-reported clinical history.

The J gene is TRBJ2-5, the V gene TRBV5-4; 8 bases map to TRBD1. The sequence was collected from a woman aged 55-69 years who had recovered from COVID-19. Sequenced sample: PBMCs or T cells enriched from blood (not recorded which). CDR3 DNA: TGTGCCAGCAGCACAGGGGACAGGCAAGAGACCCAGTACTTC. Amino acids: CASSTGDRQETQYF.